This T cell receptor (beta chain) comes out of a study of vaccination and CD4 T cells after COVID-19. Study-level findings and limits: Spike mono-reactive clones accounted for 304 of the 307 vaccine-specific clones found in convalescent patients.

This clonotype was seen a handful of times. Antigen specificity is unknown. The sample's time point: late sampling 161 to 241 days after vaccination in a few convalescent patients. Treatment in this sample: roughly 11-day PBMC culture with coronavirus spike peptide pools or control peptides (ViraFEST assay). Half the medium was replaced with fresh IL-2 medium on days 3 and 7. With the Oncomine TCR Beta short-read assay, DNA from cultured CD4+ T cells was sequenced. Each CDR3 protein gets one entry after TCRdb re-called the PCR reads with MiXCR. The data hold approximately 22,000 distinct CDR3 sequences, with less than 35% observed a single time. Germline CDR1 reads MNHNS; CDR2 reads SASEGT. V was clipped by 5 bases and J by 4 bases; unmatched bases: 4. The CDR3 extends over 13 amino acids.

The source material was CD4+ T cells from blood, cultured in vitro, sampled about 7 months after SARS-CoV-2 vaccination. The TCR was taken from a human donor who had recovered from COVID-19. V gene TRBV6-1 combines with J gene TRBJ1-1; TRBD1 aligns across 7 bases. CDR3 residues: CASSQQGGTEAFF. The DNA of the CDR3 is TGTGCCAGCAGTCAGCAGGGGGGCACTGAAGCTTTCTTT.